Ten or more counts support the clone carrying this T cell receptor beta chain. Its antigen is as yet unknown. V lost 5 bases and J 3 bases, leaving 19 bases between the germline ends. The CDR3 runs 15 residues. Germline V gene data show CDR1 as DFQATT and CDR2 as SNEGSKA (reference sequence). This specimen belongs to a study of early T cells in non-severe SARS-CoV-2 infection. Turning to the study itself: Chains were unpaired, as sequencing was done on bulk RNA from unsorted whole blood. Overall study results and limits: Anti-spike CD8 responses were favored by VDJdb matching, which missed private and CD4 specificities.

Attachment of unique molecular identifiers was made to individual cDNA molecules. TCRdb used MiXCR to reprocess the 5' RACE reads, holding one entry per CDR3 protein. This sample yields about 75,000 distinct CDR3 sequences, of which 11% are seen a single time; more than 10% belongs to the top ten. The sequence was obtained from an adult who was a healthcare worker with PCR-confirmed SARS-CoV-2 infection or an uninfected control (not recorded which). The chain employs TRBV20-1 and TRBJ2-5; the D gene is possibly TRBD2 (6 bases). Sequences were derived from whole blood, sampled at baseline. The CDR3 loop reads CSAPGETGAKETQYF. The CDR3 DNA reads TGCAGTGCTCCGGGGGAAACAGGAGCCAAAGAGACCCAGTACTTC.